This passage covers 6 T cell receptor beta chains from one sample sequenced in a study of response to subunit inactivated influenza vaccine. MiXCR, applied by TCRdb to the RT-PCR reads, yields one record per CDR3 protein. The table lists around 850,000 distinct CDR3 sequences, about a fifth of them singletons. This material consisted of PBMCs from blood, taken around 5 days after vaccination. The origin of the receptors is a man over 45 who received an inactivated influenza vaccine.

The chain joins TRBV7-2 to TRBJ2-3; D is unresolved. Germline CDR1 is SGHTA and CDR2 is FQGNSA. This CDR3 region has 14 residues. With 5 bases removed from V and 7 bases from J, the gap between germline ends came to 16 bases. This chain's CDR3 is CASSPRSASNTQYF. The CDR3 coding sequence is TGTGCCAGCAGCCCCCGGTCAGCCTCTAATACGCAGTATTTT. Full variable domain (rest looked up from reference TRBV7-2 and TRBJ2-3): GAGVSQSPSNKVTEKGKDVELRCDPISGHTALYWYRQSLGQGLEFLIYFQGNSAPDKSGLPSDRFSAERTGGSVSTLTIQRTQQEDSAVYLCASSPRSASNTQYFGPGTRLTVL.

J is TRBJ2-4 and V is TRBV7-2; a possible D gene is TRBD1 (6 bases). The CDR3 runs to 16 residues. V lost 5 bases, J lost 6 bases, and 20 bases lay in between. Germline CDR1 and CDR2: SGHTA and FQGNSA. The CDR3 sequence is CASSLLHRERGNIQYF. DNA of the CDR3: TGTGCCAGCAGCCTATTACACAGGGAGAGAGGAAACATTCAGTACTTC.

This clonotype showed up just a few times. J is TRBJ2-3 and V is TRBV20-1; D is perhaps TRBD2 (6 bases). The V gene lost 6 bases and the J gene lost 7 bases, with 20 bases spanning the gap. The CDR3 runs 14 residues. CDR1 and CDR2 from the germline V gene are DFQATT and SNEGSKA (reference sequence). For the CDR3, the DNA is TGCAGTGCCACTCTCGGGACTTCAAGCCATACGCAGTATTTT. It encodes CSATLGTSSHTQYF.

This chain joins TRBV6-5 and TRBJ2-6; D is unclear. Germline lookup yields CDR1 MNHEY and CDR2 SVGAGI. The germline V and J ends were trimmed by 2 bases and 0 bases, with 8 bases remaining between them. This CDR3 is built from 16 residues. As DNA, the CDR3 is TGTGCCAGCAGTTACGGCCGGAGCTCTGGGGCCAACGTCCTGACTTTC. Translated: CASSYGRSSGANVLTF.

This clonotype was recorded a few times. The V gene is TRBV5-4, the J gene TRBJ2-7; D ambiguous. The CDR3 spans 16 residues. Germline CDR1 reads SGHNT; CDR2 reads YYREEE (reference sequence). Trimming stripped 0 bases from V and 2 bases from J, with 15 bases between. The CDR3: CASSLGAGGMAYEQYF. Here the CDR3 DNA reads TGTGCCAGCAGCTTGGGAGCCGGTGGAATGGCCTACGAGCAGTACTTC.

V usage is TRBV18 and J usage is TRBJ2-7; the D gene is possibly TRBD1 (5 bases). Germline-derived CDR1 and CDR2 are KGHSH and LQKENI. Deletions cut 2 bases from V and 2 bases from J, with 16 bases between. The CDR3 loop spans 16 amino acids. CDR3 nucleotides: TGTGCCAGCTCACCAAGTTATTCAGGGTGGACCTACGAGCAGTACTTC. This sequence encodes CASSPSYSGWTYEQYF.